The 5 T cell receptor beta chains below were found in one sample sequenced in a study of cytomegalovirus exposure and HLA in healthy donors. PCR was performed using 60 Vbeta and 13 Jbeta primers. Libraries were prepared by immunoSEQ multiplex PCR; TCRdb keeps only in-frame clonotypes and omits some of them. This sample yields 150,000 to 200,000 clones, of which about 78% are seen a single time; roughly 13% belongs to the top ten. Source material: PBMCs. All receptors derive from a woman in her 50s in good health and CMV-seropositive.

The chain employs TRBV11-2 and TRBJ1-2, with D tentatively TRBD1 (6 bases). V lost 4 bases to trimming and J lost 0 bases, with 12 bases between them. Germline V lookup: CDR1 SGHAT, CDR2 FQNNGV. This CDR3 has 15 residues. The CDR3 is CASSSFTGTNYGYTF. The CDR3 region has the DNA TGTGCCAGCAGCTCCTTCACAGGGACTAACTATGGCTACACCTTC.

The J gene is TRBJ2-5, the V gene TRBV27; 8 bases are shared with TRBD1. With 9 bases clipped from V and 5 bases from J, the junction kept 23 bases outside the gene matches. The CDR3 length is 18 residues. The germline V gene encodes CDR1 MNHEY and CDR2 SMNVEV (reference sequence). The CDR3 here is CASLNRPPGQGIAETQYF. CDR3 in DNA: TGTGCCAGTTTAAACCGCCCTCCCGGACAGGGAATCGCGGAGACCCAGTACTTC.

Concerning this clone: The same CDR3 also results from other DNA sequences found in this sample. The V and J genes are TRBV30 and TRBJ1-1; 8 nucleotides line up with TRBD1. Looked up from germline, CDR1 is GTSNPN and CDR2 is SVGIG (reference sequence). J gave up 0 bases and V 2 bases, and 5 bases lay outside the gene matches. The CDR3 length is 15 residues. CDR3 in DNA: TGTGCCTGGAGTAGGACAGGGACGATGAACACTGAAGCTTTCTTT. Amino acids: CAWSRTGTMNTEAFF.

The chain joins TRBV5-4 to TRBJ1-5; D gene uncertain. The CDR3 sequence is 13 residues long. Trimming removed 4 bases from V and 3 bases from J, with 8 bases in between. In germline, CDR1 is SGHNT, CDR2 YYREEE (reference sequence). The CDR3, as DNA: TGTGCCAGCAGCCCGACTCCCAATCAGCCCCAGCATTTT. The encoded protein is CASSPTPNQPQHF.

The genes are TRBV6-5 and TRBJ1-2; D is unclear. V lost 5 bases, J lost 14 bases, and 24 bases lay in between. The CDR3 consists of 14 residues. Germline V gene lookup returns CDR1 MNHEY and CDR2 SVGAGI. The CDR3 DNA reads TGTGCCAGCAGTGGAAAGGAAATCAAGGCCCGGAGGACCTTC. This sequence encodes CASSGKEIKARRTF.